Shown below are 16 T cell receptor beta chains from a single sample sequenced in a study of cytomegalovirus exposure and HLA in healthy donors. The PCR was carried out with 60 Vbeta primers and 13 Jbeta primers. The method was immunoSEQ multiplex PCR; TCRdb's version includes in-frame clones alone and lacks a portion of them. The sample has more than 85,000 clones; 73% are singletons. Input material: PBMCs. The origin of the receptors is a man between 35 and 55 years old in good health and CMV-seronegative.

This chain joins TRBV29-1 and TRBJ2-7, with 7 bases matching TRBD1. The CDR3 loop spans 15 amino acids. Losses at the gene ends were 0 bases for V and 3 bases for J; bases not matched to a gene: 8. CDR1 and CDR2 from the germline V gene are SQVTM and ANQGSEA. CDR3 coding DNA: TGCAGCGTTGAAGATCAGAGGGCAGGGGGCTACGAGCAGTACTTC. It codes for CSVEDQRAGGYEQYF.

A word on this clone: A read error may produce the germline difference seen at one junction end. The sample has other DNA sequences that encode this CDR3 too. The rearrangement joins TRBV9 to TRBJ1-1; D is undetermined. The germline gives CDR1 SGDLS, CDR2 YYNGEE. This CDR3 is 15 amino acids long. This chain's CDR3 is CASSPRVEFRTEAFF. CDR3 nucleotides: TGTGCCAGCAGCCCTCGAGTCGAGTTTCGCACTGAGGCTTTCTTT.

The chain uses TRBV19 and TRBJ1-1, with 7 bases lining up with TRBD1. The germline gives CDR1 LNHDA, CDR2 SQIVND (reference sequence). Losses at the gene ends were 6 bases for V and 2 bases for J; bases not matched to a gene: 9. The CDR3 runs 15 residues. The CDR3 is CASSTLGGFNTEAFF. The CDR3 DNA follows: TGTGCCAGTAGCACACTAGGGGGCTTTAACACTGAAGCTTTCTTT.

In nucleotides, the CDR3 is TGTGCCAGCATGCCGGGCCAAGAGACCCAGTACTTC. Amino acid sequence: CASMPGQETQYF. V is TRBV6-7 and J is TRBJ2-5; D gene ambiguous. TRBV6-7 is an ORF, and what it does is uncertain. This CDR3 comprises 12 residues. The ends were cut back, 7 bases at V and 1 base at J, with 7 bases in the middle.

The chain recombines TRBV5-6 with TRBJ2-7; 10 nucleotides match TRBD1. J gave up 3 bases and V 4 bases, and 7 bases lay outside the gene matches. Germline-derived CDR1 and CDR2 are SGHDT and YYEEEE. The CDR3 has 15 amino acids. The CDR3 region has the DNA TGTGCCAGCAGCGGGTGGGGGACAGGGGACTACGAGCAGTACTTC. As protein: CASSGWGTGDYEQYF. Full variable domain (rest looked up from reference TRBV5-6 and TRBJ2-7): DAGVTQSPTHLIKTRGQQVTLRCSPKSGHDTVSWYQQALGQGPQFIFQYYEEEERQRGNFPDRFSGHQFPNYSSELNVNALLLGDSALYLCASSGWGTGDYEQYFGPGTRLTVT.

J is TRBJ2-3 and V is TRBV5-4; 15 nucleotides agree with TRBD2. Germline-derived CDR1 and CDR2 are SGHNT and YYREEE (reference sequence). The CDR3 totals 17 residues. The trim removed 4 bases at V and 5 bases at J, leaving 8 bases unmatched. DNA for the CDR3: TGTGCCAGCAGCGAGGGTCCGGGACTAGCGGGGGGAGATACGCAGTATTTT. It specifies CASSEGPGLAGGDTQYF.

This clone was detected a few times. The chain carries TRBV5-6 and TRBJ2-5; 8 positions match TRBD1. The CDR3 loop spans 15 amino acids. V lost 0 bases to trimming and J lost 5 bases; unmatched junction nucleotides: 6. Germline lookup yields CDR1 SGHDT and CDR2 YYEEEE. As DNA, the CDR3 is TGTGCCAGCAGCTTGGCAGGGGGCGACCCGGAGACCCAGTACTTC. This codes for CASSLAGGDPETQYF.

The chain joins TRBV6-6 to TRBJ2-7; 11 bases map to TRBD1. Germline CDR1 MNHNY, CDR2 SVGAGI (reference sequence). The CDR3 totals 15 residues. The junction had 1 base not matched to a gene; V was cut back by 0 bases and J by 3 bases. This CDR3 reads CASSYSGTGGYEQYF. The CDR3, as DNA: TGTGCCAGCAGTTACTCCGGGACAGGGGGCTACGAGCAGTACTTC.

This clone occurred a few times. The rearrangement joins TRBV5-4 to TRBJ2-1, with 8 bases lining up with TRBD2. V was pared by 4 bases and J by 1 base, with 10 bases of the junction left unmatched. The germline gives CDR1 SGHNT, CDR2 YYREEE (reference sequence). The CDR3 contains 17 residues. The CDR3, as DNA: TGTGCCAGCAGCGGTCCTGTTACTAGCGGTTCCTACAATGAGCAGTTCTTC. It translates to CASSGPVTSGSYNEQFF.

The genes are TRBV4-1 and TRBJ1-2, with 7 bases matching TRBD1. V dropped 2 bases and J dropped 2; count of bases not matched to a gene: 8. Germline assignment: CDR1 MGHRA and CDR2 YSYEKL. This CDR3 has 16 residues. CDR3 nucleotide sequence: TGCGCCAGCAGCCAACAAGCCGGGACAGACAACTATGGCTACACCTTC. Encoded protein: CASSQQAGTDNYGYTF.

The V and J genes are TRBV7-2 and TRBJ2-3; the D gene is possibly TRBD1 (5 bases). Germline V gives CDR1 SGHTA, CDR2 FQGNSA. This CDR3 comprises 15 residues. Deletions cut 4 bases from V and 2 bases from J, with 13 bases between. CDR3 protein: CASSSRNRNTDTQYF. In DNA, the CDR3 is TGTGCCAGCAGCTCTAGAAACAGGAACACAGATACGCAGTATTTT.

The chain employs TRBV27 and TRBJ1-5; 8 bases match TRBD1. Germline trimming cut 6 bases from V and 5 bases from J; bases unmatched to any gene: 18. The CDR3 is made up of 18 amino acids. The V gene's germline CDR1 is MNHEY and CDR2 SMNVEV (reference sequence). Here the CDR3 DNA reads TGTGCCAGCAGATCGCAGGGGGCCGGTGCGATGGGGGATCAGCCCCAGCATTTT. It translates to CASRSQGAGAMGDQPQHF.

This sequence joins TRBV27 and TRBJ2-7; weak D call: TRBD2 (6 bases). This CDR3 spans 12 amino acids. V gave up 5 bases and J gave up 10 bases, with 15 bases separating them. The germline gives CDR1 MNHEY, CDR2 SMNVEV (reference sequence). CDR3 coding DNA: TGTGCCAGCAGTCTCGCGGGGCAACCTCAGTACTTC. Its translation is CASSLAGQPQYF.

Note on this clone: The junction does not match germline at one end; this may be a read error. The V gene is TRBV7-9, the J gene TRBJ2-1; TRBD2 matches at 11 bases. CDR3 length: 15 amino acids. Per germline, CDR1 SEHNR and CDR2 FQNEAQ (reference sequence). CDR3 loop: CASSLAGGISNEQFF. The CDR3 DNA sequence: TGTGCCAGCAGCCTAGCGGGGGGAATCAGCAATGAGCAGTTCTTC.

This clone was recorded only once. V is TRBV6-1 and J is TRBJ2-7; D possibly corresponds to TRBD2 (6 bases). Deletions cut 4 bases from V and 7 bases from J, with 17 bases between. The CDR3 contains 14 residues. Germline V lookup: CDR1 MNHNS, CDR2 SASEGT. CDR3 coding DNA: TGTGCCAGCAGTGTCGGTGGAATTGCGGGAGAGCAGTACTTC. Translation: CASSVGGIAGEQYF.

The table lists this clone with a few counts. The chain employs TRBV30 and TRBJ1-5; a weak D match, TRBD1 (6 bases). V lost 0 bases and J 4 bases, leaving 7 bases between the germline ends. This CDR3 comprises 13 residues. Germline V CDR1 and CDR2: GTSNPN, SVGIG (reference sequence). The CDR3 sequence is CAWSVTGNQPQHF. The CDR3 DNA sequence: TGTGCCTGGAGTGTAACAGGGAATCAGCCCCAGCATTTT.